These 28 T cell receptor beta chains came from one sample sequenced in a study of blood T cell repertoires in COVID-19. Libraries were prepared by immunoSEQ multiplex PCR; TCRdb keeps only in-frame clonotypes and omits some of them. The sample gives over 250,000 clones, more than 75% of which show up once; about 1.6% is in the top ten. Input material: peripheral blood. The receptors originated from a woman in her thirties or forties who had recovered from COVID-19.

This chain joins TRBV25-1 and TRBJ2-3, with a possible D match to TRBD1 (5 bases). The CDR3 is made up of 13 amino acids. Germline V gives CDR1 MGHDK, CDR2 SYGVNS. The germline V and J ends were trimmed by 6 bases and 0 bases, with 7 bases remaining between them. CDR3 in DNA: TGTGCCAGCAGCCCAGGGAGCACAGATACGCAGTATTTT. Translated, it gives CASSPGSTDTQYF.

This clone was seen a handful of times. This chain uses TRBV4-1 with TRBJ1-2; 9 bases are shared with TRBD1. V was pared by 4 bases and J by 6 bases, with 6 bases of the junction left unmatched. The CDR3 is 14 amino acids. CDR1 is MGHRA and CDR2 is YSYEKL in the germline V gene. The CDR3, as DNA: TGCGCCAGCAGCCCTAACAGGGGGCTGGATGGCTACACCTTC. Translated: CASSPNRGLDGYTF.

This chain joins TRBV5-1 and TRBJ2-5, with 8 nucleotides matching TRBD2. The CDR3 totals 15 residues. The junction had 7 bases not matched to a gene; V was cut back by 1 base and J by 5 bases. The germline V gene has CDR1 SGHRS and CDR2 YFSETQ. CDR3 sequence: CASSLNRGGYETQYF. The CDR3 DNA reads TGCGCCAGCAGCTTGAATCGCGGGGGGTACGAGACCCAGTACTTC.

The gene calls are TRBV3-1 (or the pseudogene TRBV3-2) and TRBJ2-7; D possibly corresponds to TRBD1 (6 bases). V was shortened by 1 base and J by 4 bases, with 14 bases between the two germline ends. Looked up from germline, CDR1 is LGHDT and CDR2 is YNNKEL (reference sequence). The CDR3 covers 15 residues. CDR3 protein: CASSQGLRTAYEQYF. As DNA, the CDR3 is TGTGCCAGCAGCCAAGGACTAAGGACAGCTTACGAGCAGTACTTC.

The rearrangement uses TRBV6-5 and TRBJ2-3; D is possibly TRBD2 (6 bases). Per the germline V gene, CDR1 is MNHEY and CDR2 is SVGAGI. This CDR3 region has 15 residues. Trimming removed 5 bases at V and 3 bases at J, with 15 bases between. CDR3 sequence (DNA): TGTGCCAGCAGTCGGACGGCCGCGGGGACAGATACGCAGTATTTT. Encoded protein: CASSRTAAGTDTQYF.

This clone was detected many times. The genes are TRBV5-4 and TRBJ2-7, with 7 bases matching TRBD1. The V and J ends lost 1 base and 2 bases, in that order; junction bases with no gene match: 0. Germline V gives CDR1 SGHNT, CDR2 YYREEE (reference sequence). The length of the CDR3 is 13 residues. Here the CDR3 reads CASSLQGAYEQYF. The DNA of the CDR3 is TGTGCCAGCAGCTTGCAGGGGGCCTACGAGCAGTACTTC.

The V gene is TRBV7-8, the J gene TRBJ2-7, with a weak D call TRBD1 (6 bases). CDR3 size: 12 residues. CDR1 and CDR2 from the germline V gene are SGHVS and FQNEAQ. V gave up 5 bases and J gave up 9 bases, with 14 bases separating them. CDR3 in DNA: TGTGCCAGCAGCCCACAGGGTCTTGTGCAGTACTTC. Protein sequence: CASSPQGLVQYF. The full variable domain, with the rest looked up from reference TRBV7-8 and TRBJ2-7, is GAGVSQSPRYKVAKRGQDVALRCDPISGHVSLFWYQQALGQGPEFLTYFQNEAQLDKSGLPSDRFFAERPEGSVSTLKIQRTQQEDSAVYLCASSPQGLVQYFGPGTRLTVT.

The rearrangement joins TRBV10-2 to TRBJ1-5; D ambiguous. The CDR3 sequence is 17 residues long. V was cut by 4 bases and J by 3 bases, with 19 bases left in between. Germline V gene lookup returns CDR1 WSHSY and CDR2 SAAADI. CDR3 sequence reads: CASSAGRLKILNQPQHF. In DNA form, the CDR3 reads TGCGCCAGCAGTGCCGGGAGACTTAAAATTCTCAATCAGCCCCAGCATTTT.

This clone was seen just once. This chain uses TRBV9 with TRBJ2-3; 10 bases are a match to TRBD2. Trimming took 0 bases from V and 4 from J; bases not matched to a gene: 11. The CDR3 runs to 18 residues. CDR1 and CDR2 (germline): SGDLS, YYNGEE. The CDR3 loop reads CASSVVASGGGGADTQYF. CDR3 sequence (DNA): TGTGCCAGCAGCGTAGTAGCTAGCGGGGGCGGGGGAGCAGATACGCAGTATTTT.

The chain uses TRBV2 and TRBJ2-7; no clear D. The CDR3 length is 15 residues. Per germline, CDR1 SNHLY and CDR2 FYNNEI. V was clipped by 2 bases and J by 0 bases, with 11 bases between them. The CDR3 region has the DNA TGTGCCAGCAGTGAACGTCGTAGTTCCTCCTACGAGCAGTACTTC. Translated: CASSERRSSSYEQYF.

The sample holds a few counts of this clone. The chain combines TRBV6-5 with TRBJ1-1; a possible D gene is TRBD1 (6 bases). The germline V and J ends were trimmed by 4 bases and 0 bases, with 12 bases remaining between them. CDR1 is MNHEY and CDR2 is SVGAGI in the germline V gene. CDR3 length: 15 residues. The CDR3 is CASSWVRTVNTEAFF. The CDR3, as DNA: TGTGCCAGCAGTTGGGTCCGGACAGTGAACACTGAAGCTTTCTTT.

This clone is a singleton in its sample. The chain combines TRBV11-2 with TRBJ1-2; perhaps TRBD1 as D (6 bases). There are 13 residues in the CDR3. Germline V gives CDR1 SGHAT, CDR2 FQNNGV. V lost 5 bases to trimming and J lost 4 bases, with 11 bases between them. CDR3 region: CASSQIQGYGYTF. In DNA form, the CDR3 reads TGTGCCAGCAGCCAAATACAGGGCTATGGCTACACCTTC.

The chain links TRBV19 to TRBJ1-2, with 9 bases that match TRBD1. This CDR3 comprises 12 residues. With V trimmed by 10 bases and J by 6 bases, 6 bases remained unmatched. The germline V gene has CDR1 LNHDA and CDR2 SQIVND (reference sequence). CDR3 in DNA: TGTGCCACCTCGACAGGGGGTCATGGCTACACCTTC. Amino acid sequence: CATSTGGHGYTF. The whole variable domain, remainder taken from reference TRBV19 and TRBJ1-2, is DGGITQSPKYLFRKEGQNVTLSCEQNLNHDAMYWYRQDPGQGLRLIYYSQIVNDFQKGDIAEGYSVSREKKESFPLTVTSAQKNPTAFYLCATSTGGHGYTFGSGTRLTVV.

The V gene is TRBV7-2, the J gene TRBJ1-1, with D possibly matching TRBD1 (6 bases). V lost 3 bases and J lost 8, with 13 bases in between. The CDR3 spans 13 residues. Germline CDR1 is SGHTA and CDR2 is FQGNSA. The CDR3 DNA reads TGTGCCAGCAGCTTGCTTTCCGGGACAGAAGCTTTCTTT. The encoded protein is CASSLLSGTEAFF.

V and J are TRBV13 and TRBJ2-3; D not resolved. There are 13 residues in the CDR3. Between the trimmed V and J ends, which lost 3 bases and 6 bases, there was a span of 10 bases. Germline CDR1 PRHDT, CDR2 FYEKMQ (reference sequence). The CDR3 DNA sequence: TGTGCCAGCAGCTTCCCGGCGGTGGATACGCAGTATTTT. Translation gives CASSFPAVDTQYF.

The genes are TRBV2 and TRBJ1-5, with a possible D match to TRBD1 (6 bases). The germline V and J ends were trimmed by 4 bases and 7 bases, with 14 bases remaining between them. The CDR3 runs to 14 residues. Germline V CDR1 and CDR2: SNHLY, FYNNEI. CDR3 DNA: TGTGCCAGCAGTGCCGAAGGCCAGGGGCAGCCCCAGCATTTT. The encoded protein is CASSAEGQGQPQHF.

Only one count was recorded for this clone. The chain couples TRBV5-1 to TRBJ2-7, with D unclear. CDR3 length: 13 residues. Trimming left V 0 bases short and J 2 bases short, with 6 bases between. From germline, CDR1 is SGHRS and CDR2 YFSETQ. CDR3 DNA sequence: TGCGCCAGCAGCTTGGTGCGGACCTACGAGCAGTACTTC. This codes for CASSLVRTYEQYF.

The rearrangement links TRBV9 to TRBJ2-7; a possible D gene is TRBD2 (5 bases). Trimming removed 0 bases from V and 3 bases from J, with 13 bases in between. Germline V gene sequence: CDR1 SGDLS, CDR2 YYNGEE. The CDR3 length is 15 residues. CDR3 sequence reads: CASSVAVRRSYEQYF. The CDR3 nucleotides are TGTGCCAGCAGCGTAGCTGTGAGGAGGAGCTACGAGCAGTACTTC.

The chain couples TRBV12-3 or TRBV12-4 to TRBJ1-1; D not certain. The CDR3 covers 11 residues. The germline V and J ends were trimmed by 3 bases and 11 bases, with 10 bases remaining between them. DNA of the CDR3: TGTGCCAGCAGTTTGCAGTTTGTGGCTTTCTTT. Encoded protein: CASSLQFVAFF.

The chain uses TRBV11-2 and TRBJ2-7, with 11 bases fitting TRBD1. The J segment lost 1 base and the V segment lost 1 base, leaving 9 bases of the junction unmatched. Germline V CDR1 and CDR2: SGHAT, FQNNGV. The CDR3 contains 18 residues. The CDR3 DNA reads TGTGCCAGCAGCTTAGTAGGGTTAAGGGACAGGGGGTCCTACGAGCAGTACTTC. This translates into CASSLVGLRDRGSYEQYF. The variable domain in full, completed from reference TRBV11-2 and TRBJ2-7, reads EAGVAQSPRYKIIEKRQSVAFWCNPISGHATLYWYQQILGQGPKLLIQFQNNGVVDDSQLPKDRFSAERLKGVDSTLKIQPAKLEDSAVYLCASSLVGLRDRGSYEQYFGPGTRLTVT.

The genes are TRBV7-2 and TRBJ2-1, with a possible D match to TRBD2 (5 bases). Looked up from germline, CDR1 is SGHTA and CDR2 is FQGNSA. The CDR3 length is 13 residues. The V end lost 5 bases, the J end lost 1 base, and 6 bases lay between the germline ends. The CDR3 is CASSRGSYNEQFF. The DNA of the CDR3 is TGTGCCAGCAGCCGGGGTTCCTACAATGAGCAGTTCTTC.

V is TRBV7-8 and J is TRBJ2-2; 7 bases line up with TRBD2. The CDR3 consists of 15 residues. J was trimmed by 4 bases and V by 5 bases; bases with no gene match: 7. Per the germline V gene, CDR1 is SGHVS and CDR2 is FQNEAQ. This CDR3 is CASSLFGGITGELFF. The CDR3 DNA is TGTGCCAGCAGCCTCTTCGGGGGGATCACCGGGGAGCTGTTTTTT. Together with reference TRBV7-8 and TRBJ2-2, the CDR3 gives the full variable domain: GAGVSQSPRYKVAKRGQDVALRCDPISGHVSLFWYQQALGQGPEFLTYFQNEAQLDKSGLPSDRFFAERPEGSVSTLKIQRTQQEDSAVYLCASSLFGGITGELFFGEGSRLTVL.

V gene TRBV25-1 combines with J gene TRBJ1-4, with 8 nucleotides matching TRBD1. The CDR3 spans 12 residues. Germline V gene lookup returns CDR1 MGHDK and CDR2 SYGVNS. The junction had 3 bases not matched to a gene; V was cut back by 8 bases and J by 7 bases. The CDR3 here is CASVDRGEKLFF. DNA for the CDR3: TGTGCCAGCGTCGACAGGGGTGAAAAACTGTTTTTT.

The chain links TRBV4-2 to TRBJ2-2, with TRBD2 matching 12 bases. Germline CDR1 LGHNA, CDR2 YNFKEQ. This CDR3 is built from 17 residues. Trimming took 0 bases from V and 4 from J; bases not matched to a gene: 3. Here the CDR3 DNA reads TGTGCCAGCAGCCAAGATTCACTAGCGGGGGGCACCGGGGAGCTGTTTTTT. Its protein product is CASSQDSLAGGTGELFF.

The sample holds one count of this clone. V and J are TRBV27 and TRBJ1-4; TRBD1 might be the D (5 bases). The CDR3 runs to 14 residues. Deletions cut 8 bases from V and 0 bases from J, with 10 bases between. Germline V gene lookup returns CDR1 MNHEY and CDR2 SMNVEV (reference sequence). The CDR3 sequence: CASRGTATNEKLFF. CDR3 nucleotide sequence: TGTGCCAGCCGGGGGACGGCAACTAATGAAAAACTGTTTTTT.

The rearrangement joins TRBV5-4 to TRBJ2-1, with 8 bases that match TRBD1. The CDR3 runs to 15 residues. Germline values: CDR1 SGHNT, CDR2 YYREEE (reference sequence). V shed 4 bases, J shed 2 bases, and the junction held 5 bases outside the gene matches. This CDR3 reads CASSPGDRTYNEQFF. CDR3 nucleotide sequence: TGTGCCAGCAGCCCGGGGGACAGGACCTACAATGAGCAGTTCTTC.

This chain connects TRBV19 to TRBJ1-5, with 8 positions matching TRBD1. Trimming at V came to 5 bases and at J to 7 bases, leaving 10 bases not matched to a gene. This CDR3 contains 15 residues. Per germline, CDR1 LNHDA and CDR2 SQIVND (reference sequence). CDR3: CASSARQGKDQPQHF. CDR3 coding DNA: TGTGCCAGTAGTGCCCGACAGGGGAAAGACCAGCCCCAGCATTTT.

The rearrangement uses TRBV29-1 and TRBJ1-1; D unresolved. There are 10 residues in the CDR3. In germline, CDR1 is SQVTM, CDR2 ANQGSEA. With 3 bases removed from V and 7 bases from J, the gap between germline ends came to 6 bases. CDR3: CSVERLEAFF. Written as DNA, the CDR3 is TGCAGCGTTGAGAGACTTGAAGCTTTCTTT.